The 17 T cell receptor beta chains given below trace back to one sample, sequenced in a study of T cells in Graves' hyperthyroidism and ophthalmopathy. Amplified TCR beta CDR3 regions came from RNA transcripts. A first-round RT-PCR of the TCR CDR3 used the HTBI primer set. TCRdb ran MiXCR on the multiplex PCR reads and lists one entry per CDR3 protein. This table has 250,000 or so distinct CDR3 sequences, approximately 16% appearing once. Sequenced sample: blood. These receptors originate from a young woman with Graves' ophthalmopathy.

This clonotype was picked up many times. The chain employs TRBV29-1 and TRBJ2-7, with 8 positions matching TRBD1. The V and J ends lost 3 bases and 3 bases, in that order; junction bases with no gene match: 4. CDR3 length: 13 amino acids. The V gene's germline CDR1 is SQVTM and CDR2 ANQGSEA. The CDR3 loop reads CSVEGTGFYEQYF. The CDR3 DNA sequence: TGCAGCGTTGAGGGGACAGGTTTCTACGAGCAGTACTTC.

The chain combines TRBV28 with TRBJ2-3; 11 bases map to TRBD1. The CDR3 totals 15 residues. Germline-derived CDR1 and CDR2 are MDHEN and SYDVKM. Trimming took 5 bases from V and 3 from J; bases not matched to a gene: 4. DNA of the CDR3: TGTGCCAGCAGTGGGGGGACAGGGGGGACAGATACGCAGTATTTT. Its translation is CASSGGTGGTDTQYF.

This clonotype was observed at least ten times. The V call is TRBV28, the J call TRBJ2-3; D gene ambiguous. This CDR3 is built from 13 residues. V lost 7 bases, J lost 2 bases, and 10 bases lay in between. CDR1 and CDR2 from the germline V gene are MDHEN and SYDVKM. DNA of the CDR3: TGTGCCAGCACCTTTCTACCCACAGATACGCAGTATTTT. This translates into CASTFLPTDTQYF.

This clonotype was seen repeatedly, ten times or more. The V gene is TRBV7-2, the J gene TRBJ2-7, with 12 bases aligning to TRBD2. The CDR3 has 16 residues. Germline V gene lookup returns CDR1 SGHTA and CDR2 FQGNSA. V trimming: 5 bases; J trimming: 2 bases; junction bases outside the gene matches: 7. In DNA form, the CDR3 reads TGTGCCAGCAGCGGCCCCCTAGCGGGAGGGCCCTACGAGCAGTACTTC. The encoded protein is CASSGPLAGGPYEQYF.

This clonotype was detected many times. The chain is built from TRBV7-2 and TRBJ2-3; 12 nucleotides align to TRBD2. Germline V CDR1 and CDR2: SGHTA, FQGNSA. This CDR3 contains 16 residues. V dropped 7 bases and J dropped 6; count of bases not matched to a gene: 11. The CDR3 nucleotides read TGTGCCAGCACTTCACAGACTAGCGGGGGCGGGGATACGCAGTATTTT. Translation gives CASTSQTSGGGDTQYF.

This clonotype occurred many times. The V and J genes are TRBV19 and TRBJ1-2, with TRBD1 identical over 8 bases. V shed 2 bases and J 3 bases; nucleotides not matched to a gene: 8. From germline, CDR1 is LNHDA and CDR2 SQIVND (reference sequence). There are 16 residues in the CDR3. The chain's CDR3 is CASSITTGASHYGYTF. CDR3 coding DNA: TGTGCCAGTAGTATAACGACAGGGGCGTCTCACTATGGCTACACCTTC.

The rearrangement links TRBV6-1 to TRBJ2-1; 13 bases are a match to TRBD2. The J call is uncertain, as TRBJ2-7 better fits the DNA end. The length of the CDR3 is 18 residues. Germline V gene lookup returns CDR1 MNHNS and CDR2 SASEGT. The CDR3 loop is CASNPTVRTSGSVNEQYF. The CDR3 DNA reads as TGTGCCAGCAACCCAACGGTGAGGACTAGCGGGAGTGTGAATGAGCAGTACTTC.

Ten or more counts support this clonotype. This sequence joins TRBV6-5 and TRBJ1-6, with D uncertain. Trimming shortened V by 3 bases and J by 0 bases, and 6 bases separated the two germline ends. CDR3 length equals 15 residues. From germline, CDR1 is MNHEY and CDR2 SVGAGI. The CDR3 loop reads CASSYEPSYNSPLHF. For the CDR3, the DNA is TGTGCCAGCAGTTATGAGCCCTCCTATAATTCACCCCTCCACTTT.

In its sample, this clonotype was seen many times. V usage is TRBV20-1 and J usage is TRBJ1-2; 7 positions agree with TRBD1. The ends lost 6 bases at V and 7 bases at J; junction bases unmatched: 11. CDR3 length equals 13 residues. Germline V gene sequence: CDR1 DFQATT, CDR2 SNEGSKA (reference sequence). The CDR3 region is CSAVDRWAGGYTF. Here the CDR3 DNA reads TGCAGTGCAGTGGACAGGTGGGCTGGTGGCTACACCTTC.

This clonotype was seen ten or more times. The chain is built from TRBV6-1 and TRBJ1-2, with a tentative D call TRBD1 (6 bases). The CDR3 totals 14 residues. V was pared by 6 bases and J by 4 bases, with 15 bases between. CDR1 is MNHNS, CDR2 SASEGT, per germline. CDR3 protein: CASRKGGEGYGYTF. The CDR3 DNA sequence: TGTGCCAGCAGAAAAGGGGGAGAGGGCTATGGCTACACCTTC.

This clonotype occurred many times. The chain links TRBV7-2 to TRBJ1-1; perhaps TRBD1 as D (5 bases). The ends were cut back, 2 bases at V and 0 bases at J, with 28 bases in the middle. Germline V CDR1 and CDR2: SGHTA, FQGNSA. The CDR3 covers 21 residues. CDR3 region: CASSLSAGLLRSPYLNTEAFF. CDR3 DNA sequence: TGTGCCAGCAGCTTAAGCGCGGGGCTTCTAAGGAGCCCCTATCTGAACACTGAAGCTTTCTTT.

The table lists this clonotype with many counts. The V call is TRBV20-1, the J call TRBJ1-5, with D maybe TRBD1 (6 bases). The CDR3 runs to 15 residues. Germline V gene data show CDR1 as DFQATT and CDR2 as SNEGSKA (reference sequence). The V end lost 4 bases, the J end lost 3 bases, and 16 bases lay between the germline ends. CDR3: CSAKTPGHYNQPQHF. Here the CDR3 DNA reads TGCAGTGCTAAGACTCCGGGACATTACAATCAGCCCCAGCATTTT.

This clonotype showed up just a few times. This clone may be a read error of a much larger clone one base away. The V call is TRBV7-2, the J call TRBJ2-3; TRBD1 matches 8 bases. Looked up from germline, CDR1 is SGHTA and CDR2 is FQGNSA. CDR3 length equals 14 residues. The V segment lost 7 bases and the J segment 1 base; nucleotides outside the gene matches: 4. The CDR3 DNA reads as TGTGCCAGCAACGTGACAGGGGGCACAGATACGCAGTATTTT. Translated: CASNVTGGTDTQYF.

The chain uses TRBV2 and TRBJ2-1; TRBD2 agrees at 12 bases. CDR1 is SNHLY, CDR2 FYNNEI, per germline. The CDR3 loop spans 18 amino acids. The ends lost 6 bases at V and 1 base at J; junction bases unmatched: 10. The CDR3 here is CASSWTSGKVGSYNEQFF. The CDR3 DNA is TGTGCCAGCAGCTGGACTAGCGGGAAGGTTGGTTCCTACAATGAGCAGTTCTTC.

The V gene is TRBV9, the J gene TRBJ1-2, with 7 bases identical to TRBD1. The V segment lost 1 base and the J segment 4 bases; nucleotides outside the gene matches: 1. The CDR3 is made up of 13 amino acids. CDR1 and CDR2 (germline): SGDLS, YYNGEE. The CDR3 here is CASSVRQGYGYTF. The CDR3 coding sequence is TGTGCCAGCAGCGTAAGACAGGGCTATGGCTACACCTTC.

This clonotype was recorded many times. CDR3 nucleotide sequence: TGTGCCAGCTCACCACCTACTAGCGGGAGCTACGAGCAGTACTTC. As protein: CASSPPTSGSYEQYF. V and J are TRBV18 and TRBJ2-7, with 11 bases identical to TRBD2. Germline V gives CDR1 KGHSH, CDR2 LQKENI. With 0 bases clipped from V and 3 bases from J, the junction kept 1 base outside the gene matches. There are 15 residues in the CDR3.

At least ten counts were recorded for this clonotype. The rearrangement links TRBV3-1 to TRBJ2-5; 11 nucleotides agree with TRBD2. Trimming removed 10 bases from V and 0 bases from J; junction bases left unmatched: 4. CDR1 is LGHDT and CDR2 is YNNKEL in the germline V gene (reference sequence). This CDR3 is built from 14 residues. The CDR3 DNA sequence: TGTGCCACCACTAGCGGGGGCAACCAAGAGACCCAGTACTTC. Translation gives CATTSGGNQETQYF.